Here is one TCR beta chain with its context. What it binds is unknown. Treatment in this sample: roughly 11-day PBMC culture with coronavirus spike peptide pools or control peptides (ViraFEST assay). ViraFEST relied on peptide pools to expand antigen-specific T cells; the TCRs were sequenced afterward. Germline values: CDR1 SGHVS, CDR2 FQNEAQ. With 0 bases removed from V and 0 bases from J, the gap between germline ends came to 3 bases. This CDR3 is 14 amino acids long. The sample is drawn from a study of vaccination and CD4 T cells after COVID-19. Background on the study: The makeup of the convalescents was six males and four females, two of them Hispanic.

The Oncomine TCR Beta short-read assay sequenced DNA from cultured CD4+ T cells. Genomic DNA was taken out of cultured CD4+ T cells by extraction. TCRdb independently ran MiXCR on the PCR reads; one entry per CDR3 protein. This table holds just over 20,000 distinct CDR3 sequences, about 40% found once. V gene TRBV7-8 combines with J gene TRBJ1-3; D remains unclear. Sequencing was performed on CD4+ T cells from blood, cultured in vitro, taken after SARS-CoV-2 vaccination. This clonotype was sampled from a human donor who had recovered from COVID-19. In DNA, the CDR3 is TGTGCCAGCAGCTTAGCGAGCTCTGGAAACACCATATATTTT. The encoded protein is CASSLASSGNTIYF.